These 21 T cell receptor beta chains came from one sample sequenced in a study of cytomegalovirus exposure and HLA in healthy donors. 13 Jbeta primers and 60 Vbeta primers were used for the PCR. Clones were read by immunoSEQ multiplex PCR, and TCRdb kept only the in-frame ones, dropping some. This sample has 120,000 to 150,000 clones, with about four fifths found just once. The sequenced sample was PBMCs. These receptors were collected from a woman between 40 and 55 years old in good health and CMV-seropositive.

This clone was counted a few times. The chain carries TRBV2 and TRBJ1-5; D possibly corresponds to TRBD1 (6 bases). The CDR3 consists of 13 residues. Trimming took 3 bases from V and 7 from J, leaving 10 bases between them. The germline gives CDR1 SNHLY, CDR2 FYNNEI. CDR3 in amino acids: CASSEWGLQPQHF. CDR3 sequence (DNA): TGTGCCAGCAGTGAGTGGGGGCTGCAGCCCCAGCATTTT.

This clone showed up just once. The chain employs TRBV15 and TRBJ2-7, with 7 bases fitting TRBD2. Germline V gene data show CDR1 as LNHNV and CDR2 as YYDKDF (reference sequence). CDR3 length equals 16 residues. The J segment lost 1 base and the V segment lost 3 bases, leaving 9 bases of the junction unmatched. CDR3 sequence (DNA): TGTGCCACCAGCAGTGGACTTGGGACTACATCCTACGAGCAGTACTTC. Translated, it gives CATSSGLGTTSYEQYF.

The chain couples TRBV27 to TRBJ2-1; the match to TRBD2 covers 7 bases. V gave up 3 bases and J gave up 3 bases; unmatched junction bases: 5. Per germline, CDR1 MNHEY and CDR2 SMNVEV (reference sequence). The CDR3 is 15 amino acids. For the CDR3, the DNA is TGTGCCAGCAGTTTTGGCGGGACTAACTACAATGAGCAGTTCTTC. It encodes CASSFGGTNYNEQFF.

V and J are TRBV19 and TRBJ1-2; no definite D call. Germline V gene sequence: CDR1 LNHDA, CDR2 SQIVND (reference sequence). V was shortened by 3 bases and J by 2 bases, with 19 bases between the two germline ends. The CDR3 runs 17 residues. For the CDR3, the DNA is TGTGCCAGTAGTATGGAATACCGGCCGGGGAGAAACTATGGCTACACCTTC. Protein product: CASSMEYRPGRNYGYTF.

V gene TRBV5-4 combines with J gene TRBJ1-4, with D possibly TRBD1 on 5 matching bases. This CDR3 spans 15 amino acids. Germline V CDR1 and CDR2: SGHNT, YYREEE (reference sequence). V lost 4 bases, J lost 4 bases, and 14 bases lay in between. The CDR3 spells CASSDAPQGNEKLFF. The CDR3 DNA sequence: TGTGCCAGCAGCGACGCCCCCCAGGGTAATGAAAAACTGTTTTTT.

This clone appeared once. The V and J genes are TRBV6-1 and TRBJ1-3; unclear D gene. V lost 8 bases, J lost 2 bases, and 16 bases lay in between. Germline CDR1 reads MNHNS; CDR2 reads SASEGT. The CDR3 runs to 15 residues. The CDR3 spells CASGRVVGTGNTIYF. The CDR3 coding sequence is TGTGCCAGCGGGAGAGTGGTCGGGACTGGAAACACCATATATTTT.

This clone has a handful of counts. The CDR3 DNA reads TGTGCCAGCAGCTCTCTCGGACAGGGGGCCCTGTTTGCCTACGAGCAGTACTTC. Translating it yields CASSSLGQGALFAYEQYF. The chain uses TRBV7-9 and TRBJ2-7; 11 bases map to TRBD1. Trimming took 4 bases from V and 2 from J; bases not matched to a gene: 13. Germline CDR1 is SEHNR and CDR2 is FQNEAQ (reference sequence). The CDR3 has 18 amino acids. The variable domain in full, with the rest retrieved from reference TRBV7-9 and TRBJ2-7, is DTGVSQNPRHKITKRGQNVTFRCDPISEHNRLYWYRQTLGQGPEFLTYFQNEAQLEKSRLLSDRFSAERPKGSFSTLEIQRTEQGDSAMYLCASSSLGQGALFAYEQYFGPGTRLTVT.

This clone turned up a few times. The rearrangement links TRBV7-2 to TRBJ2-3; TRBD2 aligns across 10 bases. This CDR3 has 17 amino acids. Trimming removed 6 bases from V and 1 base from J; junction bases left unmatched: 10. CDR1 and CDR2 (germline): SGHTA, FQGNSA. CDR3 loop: CASRMGGGTSGTDTQYF. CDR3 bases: TGTGCCAGCAGAATGGGCGGCGGGACTAGCGGCACAGATACGCAGTATTTT. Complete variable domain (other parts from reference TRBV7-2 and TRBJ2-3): GAGVSQSPSNKVTEKGKDVELRCDPISGHTALYWYRQSLGQGLEFLIYFQGNSAPDKSGLPSDRFSAERTGGSVSTLTIQRTQQEDSAVYLCASRMGGGTSGTDTQYFGPGTRLTVL.

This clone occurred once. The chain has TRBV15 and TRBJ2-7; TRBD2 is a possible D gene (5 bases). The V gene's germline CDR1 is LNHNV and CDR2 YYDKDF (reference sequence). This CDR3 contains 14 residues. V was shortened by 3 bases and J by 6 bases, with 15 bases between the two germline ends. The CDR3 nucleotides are TGTGCCACCAGCAGGACTTCTGCTAGCCCCGAGCAGTACTTC. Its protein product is CATSRTSASPEQYF. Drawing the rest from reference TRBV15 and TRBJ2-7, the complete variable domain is DAMVIQNPRYQVTQFGKPVTLSCSQTLNHNVMYWYQQKSSQAPKLLFHYYDKDFNNEADTPDNFQSRRPNTSFCFLDIRSPGLGDTAMYLCATSRTSASPEQYFGPGTRLTVT.

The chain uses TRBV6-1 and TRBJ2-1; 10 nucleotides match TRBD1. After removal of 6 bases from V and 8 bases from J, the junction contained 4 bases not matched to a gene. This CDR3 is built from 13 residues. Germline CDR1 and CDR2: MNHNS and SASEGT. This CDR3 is CASRRQGADEQFF. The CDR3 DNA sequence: TGTGCCAGCAGAAGACAGGGGGCGGATGAGCAGTTCTTC.

In DNA, the CDR3 is TGTGCCAGCACTATGGGAGGGTGGTCCTACGAGCAGTACTTC. Translated: CASTMGGWSYEQYF. The chain employs TRBV2 and TRBJ2-7; the match to TRBD2 covers 7 bases. Trimming took 7 bases from V and 1 from J; bases not matched to a gene: 7. This CDR3 contains 14 residues. Germline assignment: CDR1 SNHLY and CDR2 FYNNEI.

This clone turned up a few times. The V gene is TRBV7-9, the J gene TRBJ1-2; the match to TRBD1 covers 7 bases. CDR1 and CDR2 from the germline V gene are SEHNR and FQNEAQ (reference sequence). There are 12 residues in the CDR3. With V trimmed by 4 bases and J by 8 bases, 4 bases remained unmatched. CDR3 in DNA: TGTGCCAGCAGCTACGACAGGGCGGGCTACACCTTC. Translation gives CASSYDRAGYTF.

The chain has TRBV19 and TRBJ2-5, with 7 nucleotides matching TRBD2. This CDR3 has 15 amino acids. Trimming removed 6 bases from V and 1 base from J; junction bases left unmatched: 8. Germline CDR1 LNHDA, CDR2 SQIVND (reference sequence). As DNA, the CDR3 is TGTGCCAGTAGGGGGCTAGCGGCTTTCCAAGAGACCCAGTACTTC. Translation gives CASRGLAAFQETQYF.

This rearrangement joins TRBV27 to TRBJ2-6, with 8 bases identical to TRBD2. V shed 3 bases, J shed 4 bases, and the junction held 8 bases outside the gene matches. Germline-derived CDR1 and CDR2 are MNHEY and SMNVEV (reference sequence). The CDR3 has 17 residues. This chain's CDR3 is CASSFAGGFGGANVLTF. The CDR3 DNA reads TGTGCCAGCAGTTTCGCGGGAGGCTTTGGGGGGGCCAACGTCCTGACTTTC.

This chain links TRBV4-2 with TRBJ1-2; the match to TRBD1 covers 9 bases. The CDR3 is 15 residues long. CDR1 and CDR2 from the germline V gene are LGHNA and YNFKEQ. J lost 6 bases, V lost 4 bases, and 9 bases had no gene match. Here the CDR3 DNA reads TGTGCCAGCAGCCTACCCGGGACAGGGAGGAATGGCTACACCTTC. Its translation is CASSLPGTGRNGYTF.

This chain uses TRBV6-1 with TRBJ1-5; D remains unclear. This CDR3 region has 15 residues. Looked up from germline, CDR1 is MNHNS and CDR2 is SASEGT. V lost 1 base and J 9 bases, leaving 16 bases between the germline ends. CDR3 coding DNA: TGTGCCAGCAGTGAAGGAGGGTACGGGTTCGGGCCCCAGCATTTT. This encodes CASSEGGYGFGPQHF.

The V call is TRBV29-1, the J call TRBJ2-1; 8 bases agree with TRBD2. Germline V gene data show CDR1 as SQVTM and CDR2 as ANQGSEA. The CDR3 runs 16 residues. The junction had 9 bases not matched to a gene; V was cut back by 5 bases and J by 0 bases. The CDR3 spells CSVPGGGHSSYNEQFF. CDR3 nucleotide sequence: TGCAGCGTTCCGGGGGGGGGACACAGCTCCTACAATGAGCAGTTCTTC.

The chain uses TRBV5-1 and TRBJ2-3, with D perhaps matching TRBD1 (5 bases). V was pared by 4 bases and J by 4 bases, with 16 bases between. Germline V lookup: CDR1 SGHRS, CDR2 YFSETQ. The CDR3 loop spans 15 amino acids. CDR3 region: CASSNLGLGADTQYF. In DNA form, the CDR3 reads TGCGCCAGCAGCAACCTCGGCCTAGGGGCAGATACGCAGTATTTT.

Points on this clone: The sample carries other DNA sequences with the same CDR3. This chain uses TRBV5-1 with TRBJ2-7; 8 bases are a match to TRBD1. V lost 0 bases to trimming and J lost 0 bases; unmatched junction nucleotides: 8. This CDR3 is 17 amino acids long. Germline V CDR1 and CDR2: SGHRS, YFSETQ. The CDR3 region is CASSLAPTGGSSYEQYF. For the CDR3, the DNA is TGCGCCAGCAGCTTGGCACCCACAGGGGGGAGCTCCTACGAGCAGTACTTC.

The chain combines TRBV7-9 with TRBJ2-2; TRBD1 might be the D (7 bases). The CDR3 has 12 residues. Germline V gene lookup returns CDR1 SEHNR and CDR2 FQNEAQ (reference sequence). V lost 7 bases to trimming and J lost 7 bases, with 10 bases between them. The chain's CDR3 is CASTRGDGELFF. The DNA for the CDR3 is TGTGCCAGCACCAGGGGGGACGGGGAGCTGTTTTTT.

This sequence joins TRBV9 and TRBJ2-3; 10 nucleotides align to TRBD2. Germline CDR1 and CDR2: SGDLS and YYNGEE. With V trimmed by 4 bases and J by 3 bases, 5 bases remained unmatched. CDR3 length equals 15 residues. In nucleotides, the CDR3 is TGTGCCAGCAGCCCGGGGACTAGCGCTACAGATACGCAGTATTTT. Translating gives CASSPGTSATDTQYF.